This entry lists 32 T cell receptor beta chains sequenced from one sample in a study of blood T cell repertoires in COVID-19. Clones were read by immunoSEQ multiplex PCR, and TCRdb kept only the in-frame ones, dropping some. The data show tens of thousands of clones, around 87% seen once. The sample comprised peripheral blood. The receptors originated from a human donor in a cohort sampled during active COVID-19.

The genes are TRBV27 and TRBJ2-7, with D hard to call. The V gene's germline CDR1 is MNHEY and CDR2 SMNVEV (reference sequence). With 0 bases removed from V and 4 bases from J, the gap between germline ends came to 10 bases. CDR3 length equals 14 residues. CDR3 in amino acids: CASSLSSGFYEQYF. The CDR3 DNA sequence: TGTGCCAGCAGTTTATCTTCAGGCTTTTACGAGCAGTACTTC.

The CDR3 loop reads CASTSPQGARTEAFF. CDR3 DNA sequence: TGTGCCAGCACCTCACCACAGGGGGCGCGCACTGAAGCTTTCTTT. This chain uses TRBV6-6 with TRBJ1-1, with 9 bases identical to TRBD1. The V gene's germline CDR1 is MNHNY and CDR2 SVGAGI (reference sequence). The junction had 10 bases not matched to a gene; V was cut back by 7 bases and J by 4 bases. The CDR3 runs 15 residues.

The chain couples TRBV5-1 to TRBJ2-5; TRBD1 matches 8 bases. The germline CDR1 and CDR2 sequences are SGHRS and YFSETQ. The CDR3 length is 13 residues. V lost 4 bases, J lost 4 bases, and 3 bases stayed unmatched. The CDR3 bases are TGCGCCAGCAGCACCGGACAGGGAGAGACCCAGTACTTC. Its translation: CASSTGQGETQYF.

The genes are TRBV3-1 (or the pseudogene TRBV3-2) and TRBJ2-7; 8 bases map to TRBD2. J lost 7 bases, V lost 6 bases, and 14 bases had no gene match. CDR1 is LGHDT, CDR2 YNNKEL, per germline (reference sequence). CDR3 length: 15 residues. CDR3 residues: CASSHTPAGGREQYF. For the CDR3, the DNA is TGTGCCAGCAGTCATACCCCGGCGGGGGGTCGGGAGCAGTACTTC.

This chain uses TRBV18 with TRBJ1-5; tentatively, D is TRBD1 (6 bases). Germline loops: CDR1 KGHSH, CDR2 LQKENI. This CDR3 is 15 amino acids long. The V gene lost 5 bases and the J gene lost 2 bases, with 13 bases spanning the gap. The CDR3 here is CASSVGAGGNQPQHF. The CDR3, as DNA: TGTGCCAGCTCAGTGGGGGCTGGAGGCAATCAGCCCCAGCATTTT. The full variable domain, with the rest looked up from reference TRBV18 and TRBJ1-5, is NAGVMQNPRHLVRRRGQEARLRCSPMKGHSHVYWYRQLPEEGLKFMVYLQKENIIDESGMPKERFSAEFPKEGPSILRIQQVVRGDSAAYFCASSVGAGGNQPQHFGDGTRLSIL.

This chain connects TRBV5-4 to TRBJ2-7; D is perhaps TRBD1 (5 bases). Trimming took off 0 bases at V and 6 bases at J, with 10 bases between the two ends. Germline V lookup: CDR1 SGHNT, CDR2 YYREEE (reference sequence). This CDR3 has 13 residues. The CDR3 here is CASSLGTTGEQYF. In nucleotides, the CDR3 is TGTGCCAGCAGCTTGGGGACAACCGGCGAGCAGTACTTC. The full variable domain, with the rest looked up from reference TRBV5-4 and TRBJ2-7, is ETGVTQSPTHLIKTRGQQVTLRCSSQSGHNTVSWYQQALGQGPQFIFQYYREEENGRGNFPPRFSGLQFPNYSSELNVNALELDDSALYLCASSLGTTGEQYFGPGTRLTVT.

The genes are TRBV5-6 and TRBJ1-6; D is possibly TRBD1 (5 bases). V was shortened by 0 bases and J by 7 bases, with 8 bases between the two germline ends. Germline CDR1 is SGHDT and CDR2 is YYEEEE. This CDR3 is built from 14 residues. The CDR3 DNA reads as TGTGCCAGCAGCTTGGGACAGAAGAATTCACCCCTCCACTTT. It encodes CASSLGQKNSPLHF. Complete variable domain (other parts from reference TRBV5-6 and TRBJ1-6): DAGVTQSPTHLIKTRGQQVTLRCSPKSGHDTVSWYQQALGQGPQFIFQYYEEEERQRGNFPDRFSGHQFPNYSSELNVNALLLGDSALYLCASSLGQKNSPLHFGNGTRLTVT.

In DNA, the CDR3 is TGTGCCAGCAGCACCGGACAGAGCACCTCCTACGAGCAGTACTTC. Translated: CASSTGQSTSYEQYF. The chain couples TRBV9 to TRBJ2-7, with a weak D call TRBD1 (6 bases). Trimming removed 4 bases from V and 0 bases from J, with 14 bases in between. From germline, CDR1 is SGDLS and CDR2 YYNGEE. CDR3 length equals 15 residues.

J is TRBJ1-5 and V is TRBV19, with D unresolved. The ends were cut back, 4 bases at V and 0 bases at J, with 13 bases in the middle. Looked up from germline, CDR1 is LNHDA and CDR2 is SQIVND (reference sequence). The CDR3 contains 16 residues. The CDR3 DNA reads TGTGCCAGTAGTAAGGGAGAGGCGAATAGCAATCAGCCCCAGCATTTT. This translates into CASSKGEANSNQPQHF.

Points on this clone: An end of the junction does not agree with germline; a read error may underlie this. V usage is TRBV18 and J usage is TRBJ1-2, with 7 bases aligning to TRBD1. Germline V gene data show CDR1 as KGHSH and CDR2 as LQKENI. This CDR3 spans 13 amino acids. As DNA, the CDR3 is TGTGCCAGCTCACCACCGGGACAGTCCTCATCCCACTTC. As protein: CASSPPGQSSSHF.

The chain uses TRBV4-3 and TRBJ2-5; 10 nucleotides agree with TRBD2. V lost 4 bases and J lost 7; bases outside the gene matches: 12. Germline CDR1 is LGHNA and CDR2 is YSLEER. CDR3 length equals 16 residues. CDR3 loop: CASSRPRASGGGTQYF. The CDR3 DNA is TGCGCCAGCAGCCGGCCGAGGGCTAGCGGGGGTGGGACCCAGTACTTC.

The sample holds one count of this clone. This rearrangement joins TRBV6-5 to TRBJ1-6, with D possibly being TRBD1 (6 bases). The CDR3 has 15 amino acids. The germline V gene has CDR1 MNHEY and CDR2 SVGAGI. Trimming left V 0 bases short and J 6 bases short, with 9 bases between. CDR3 in amino acids: CASSYSGRGNSPLHF. The CDR3, as DNA: TGTGCCAGCAGTTACTCCGGCAGGGGTAATTCACCCCTCCACTTT.

V is TRBV6-6 and J is TRBJ1-1; 10 positions match TRBD1. Germline V lookup: CDR1 MNHNY, CDR2 SVGAGI (reference sequence). V was clipped by 5 bases and J by 1 base; unmatched bases: 4. CDR3 length: 15 residues. CDR3 loop: CASSRQGARNTEAFF. As DNA, the CDR3 is TGTGCCAGCAGTCGACAGGGGGCGCGGAACACTGAAGCTTTCTTT.

This rearrangement joins TRBV4-2 to TRBJ2-7, with D maybe TRBD2 (6 bases). The CDR3 length is 16 residues. The V gene lost 5 bases and the J gene lost 2 bases, with 19 bases spanning the gap. Germline CDR1 LGHNA, CDR2 YNFKEQ. CDR3 bases: TGTGCCAGCAGCTTCCAGCGGAGGGACCCCGCCTACGAGCAGTACTTC. Amino acid sequence: CASSFQRRDPAYEQYF.

This chain connects TRBV6-4 to TRBJ2-3, with D possibly being TRBD2 (6 bases). CDR3 length: 14 residues. Trimming cost V 2 bases and J 6 bases, with 12 bases left between them. Germline V gene sequence: CDR1 MRHNA, CDR2 SNTAGT. The CDR3 loop is CASSDGGNADTQYF. CDR3 bases: TGTGCCAGCAGTGACGGGGGGAATGCGGATACGCAGTATTTT.

V is TRBV25-1 and J is TRBJ1-1, with D hard to call. V dropped 5 bases and J dropped 2 bases, with 12 bases sitting between them. The CDR3 totals 14 residues. The V gene's germline CDR1 is MGHDK and CDR2 SYGVNS. The CDR3 DNA sequence: TGTGCCAGCAGTTCCCGGACGGGAAACACTGAAGCTTTCTTT. Translating it yields CASSSRTGNTEAFF.

CDR3 residues: CACSGQPFYGYTF. The CDR3 nucleotides are TGTGCCTGTTCGGGACAGCCTTTCTATGGCTACACCTTC. The chain carries TRBV30 and TRBJ1-2; 7 positions agree with TRBD1. Germline CDR1 GTSNPN, CDR2 SVGIG (reference sequence). The CDR3 totals 13 residues. With 6 bases clipped from V and 4 bases from J, the junction kept 8 bases outside the gene matches.

The chain couples TRBV6-5 to TRBJ1-1; D is undetermined. Per the germline V gene, CDR1 is MNHEY and CDR2 is SVGAGI. V lost 11 bases to trimming and J lost 0 bases, with 10 bases between them. The CDR3 is 12 amino acids. CDR3 nucleotides: TGTGCCTCTAACTTCATGAACACTGAAGCTTTCTTT. Amino acids: CASNFMNTEAFF.

The count of this clone is one. V usage is TRBV2 and J usage is TRBJ2-5, with D hard to call. V was pared by 9 bases and J by 5 bases, with 7 bases between. Looked up from germline, CDR1 is SNHLY and CDR2 is FYNNEI. This CDR3 is built from 10 residues. In DNA, the CDR3 is TGTGCCAGTTTTCTGGAGACCCAGTACTTC. Translated: CASFLETQYF.

The gene calls are TRBV5-4 and TRBJ2-2; 7 bases align to TRBD1. This CDR3 spans 17 amino acids. Looked up from germline, CDR1 is SGHNT and CDR2 is YYREEE (reference sequence). With 4 bases clipped from V and 6 bases from J, the junction kept 15 bases outside the gene matches. The CDR3 DNA follows: TGTGCCAGCAGCCCCGACTACAGGGGTTTGAGTTCCGGGGAGCTGTTTTTT. Its translation: CASSPDYRGLSSGELFF.

This clone was detected only a few times. The chain employs TRBV21-1 and TRBJ2-2; the table names TRBD2, a call not compared with the DNA. TRBV21-1 is noted as a pseudogene. The CDR3 consists of 14 residues. The CDR3 reads CASSKVRGYGELFF. The CDR3 DNA reads TGTGCCAGCAGCAAAGTGCGGGGATACGGGGAGCTGTTTTTT.

J is TRBJ1-6 and V is TRBV4-3; 7 nucleotides align to TRBD1. The germline CDR1 and CDR2 sequences are LGHNA and YSLEER. The CDR3 spans 15 residues. Losses at the gene ends were 6 bases for V and 10 bases for J; bases not matched to a gene: 12. DNA for the CDR3: TGCGCCAGCAGGGAAGGACAGGTTGAAGGCTCACCCCTCCACTTT. It is translated as CASREGQVEGSPLHF.

V usage is TRBV29-1 and J usage is TRBJ2-5; D is possibly TRBD2 (5 bases). Germline loops: CDR1 SQVTM, CDR2 ANQGSEA. This CDR3 has 12 amino acids. The V and J ends lost 5 bases and 2 bases respectively, with 9 bases between them. The CDR3 sequence: CSVSGPQETQYF. The CDR3 coding sequence is TGCAGCGTTAGCGGTCCGCAAGAGACCCAGTACTTC. Looking up the rest from reference TRBV29-1 and TRBJ2-5 gives the full variable domain: SAVISQKPSRDICQRGTSLTIQCQVDSQVTMMFWYRQQPGQSLTLIATANQGSEATYESGFVIDKFPISRPNLTFSTLTVSNMSPEDSSIYLCSVSGPQETQYFGPGTRLLVL.

The genes are TRBV24-1 and TRBJ2-5; 9 positions agree with TRBD1. Germline V gene sequence: CDR1 KGHDR, CDR2 SFDVKD. This CDR3 contains 16 residues. Trimming removed 4 bases from V and 5 bases from J; junction bases left unmatched: 10. CDR3 bases: TGTGCCACCAGTGAGGGGGGACAGGGTTTGGGGGAGACCCAGTACTTC. Amino acid sequence: CATSEGGQGLGETQYF.

This rearrangement joins TRBV3-1 (or the pseudogene TRBV3-2) to TRBJ1-5, with D uncertain. Per germline, CDR1 LGHDT and CDR2 YNNKEL (reference sequence). The CDR3 runs 13 residues. V was shortened by 4 bases and J by 5 bases, with 9 bases between the two germline ends. The CDR3 here is CASSLSNDQPQHF. CDR3 nucleotide sequence: TGTGCCAGCAGCCTAAGCAACGATCAGCCCCAGCATTTT.

This chain connects TRBV6-2 or TRBV6-3 to TRBJ2-7, with TRBD2 matching over 8 bases. V lost 2 bases to trimming and J lost 0 bases; unmatched junction nucleotides: 3. Germline CDR1 MNHEY, CDR2 SVGEGT. The CDR3 totals 15 residues. DNA for the CDR3: TGTGCCAGCAGTTACGAGCGGGGGAACTCCTACGAGCAGTACTTC. This encodes CASSYERGNSYEQYF.

V and J are TRBV5-8 and TRBJ2-1; D not resolved. This CDR3 contains 14 residues. V was cut by 5 bases and J by 5 bases, with 14 bases left in between. Germline V gene data show CDR1 as SGHTS and CDR2 as YDEGEE. CDR3 sequence (DNA): TGTGCCAGCAGACCGAGAGGCAGCAACAATGAGCAGTTCTTC. This encodes CASRPRGSNNEQFF.

V gene TRBV5-4 combines with J gene TRBJ1-2, with 10 positions matching TRBD1. V lost 4 bases and J lost 4; bases outside the gene matches: 10. Looked up from germline, CDR1 is SGHNT and CDR2 is YYREEE (reference sequence). This CDR3 is 16 amino acids long. Here the CDR3 DNA reads TGTGCCAGCAGCGCGGGACAGGGGAGTAGCGGCTATGGCTACACCTTC. Its translation is CASSAGQGSSGYGYTF.

J is TRBJ1-1 and V is TRBV29-1; the D gene is possibly TRBD1 (5 bases). CDR1 SQVTM and CDR2 ANQGSEA come from the germline V gene. This CDR3 region has 11 residues. The V gene lost 6 bases and the J gene lost 8 bases, with 13 bases spanning the gap. CDR3 loop: CSVNPTVEAFF. The DNA for the CDR3 is TGCAGCGTCAATCCGACAGTAGAAGCTTTCTTT.

This chain uses TRBV9 with TRBJ1-4; D is ambiguous. From germline, CDR1 is SGDLS and CDR2 YYNGEE. The CDR3 is 16 amino acids. V was cut by 0 bases and J by 4 bases, with 13 bases left in between. DNA for the CDR3: TGTGCCAGCAGCGTAGCTGGTGGGCGGGGTAATGAAAAACTGTTTTTT. Amino acid sequence: CASSVAGGRGNEKLFF.

J is TRBJ2-7 and V is TRBV6-6; 9 nucleotides align to TRBD2. V lost 7 bases to trimming and J lost 4 bases; unmatched junction nucleotides: 11. The germline V gene has CDR1 MNHNY and CDR2 SVGAGI (reference sequence). This CDR3 region has 15 residues. DNA for the CDR3: TGTGCCAGCAAGGCGGGGGGGCGAAGTCAGTACGAGCAGTACTTC. Translated: CASKAGGRSQYEQYF.

The V call is TRBV15, the J call TRBJ1-3; 7 bases fit TRBD1. Losses at the gene ends were 3 bases for V and 2 bases for J; bases not matched to a gene: 4. The CDR3 has 15 residues. Germline CDR1 and CDR2: LNHNV and YYDKDF (reference sequence). In nucleotides, the CDR3 is TGTGCCACCAGCAGCGACAGGGCTCCTGGAAACACCATATATTTT. Translating gives CATSSDRAPGNTIYF.